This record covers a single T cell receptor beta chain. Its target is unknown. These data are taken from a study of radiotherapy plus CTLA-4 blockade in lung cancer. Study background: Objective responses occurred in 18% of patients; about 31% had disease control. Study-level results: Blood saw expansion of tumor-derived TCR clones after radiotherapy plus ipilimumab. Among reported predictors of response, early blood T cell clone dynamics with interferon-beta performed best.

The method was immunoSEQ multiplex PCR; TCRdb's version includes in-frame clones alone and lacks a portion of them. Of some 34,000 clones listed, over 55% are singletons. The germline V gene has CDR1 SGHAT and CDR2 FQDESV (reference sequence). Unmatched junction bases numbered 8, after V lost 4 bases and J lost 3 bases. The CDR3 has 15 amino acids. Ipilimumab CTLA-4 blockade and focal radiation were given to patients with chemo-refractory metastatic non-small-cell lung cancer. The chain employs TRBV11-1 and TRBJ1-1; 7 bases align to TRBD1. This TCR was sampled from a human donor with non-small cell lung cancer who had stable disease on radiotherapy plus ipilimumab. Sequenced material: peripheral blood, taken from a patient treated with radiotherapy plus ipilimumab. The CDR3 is CASSSYRGSDTEAFF. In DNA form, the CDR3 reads TGTGCCAGCAGCTCCTACAGGGGATCGGACACTGAAGCTTTCTTT.